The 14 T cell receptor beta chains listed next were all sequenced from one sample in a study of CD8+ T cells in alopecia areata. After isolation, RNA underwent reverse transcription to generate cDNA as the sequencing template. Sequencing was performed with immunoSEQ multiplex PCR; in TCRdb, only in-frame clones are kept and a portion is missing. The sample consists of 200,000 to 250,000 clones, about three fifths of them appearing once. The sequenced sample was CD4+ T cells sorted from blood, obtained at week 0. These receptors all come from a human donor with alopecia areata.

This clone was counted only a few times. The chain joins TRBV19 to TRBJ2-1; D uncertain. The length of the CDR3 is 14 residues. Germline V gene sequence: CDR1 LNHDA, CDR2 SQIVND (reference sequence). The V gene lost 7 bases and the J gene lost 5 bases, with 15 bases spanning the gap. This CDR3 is CASMADRAHNEQFF. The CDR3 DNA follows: TGTGCCAGTATGGCTGACCGGGCCCACAATGAGCAGTTCTTC.

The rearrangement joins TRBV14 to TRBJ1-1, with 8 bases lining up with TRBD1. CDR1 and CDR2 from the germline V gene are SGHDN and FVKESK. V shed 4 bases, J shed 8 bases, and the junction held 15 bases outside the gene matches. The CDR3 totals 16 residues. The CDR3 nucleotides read TGTGCCAGCAGCCGGACAGGGAGGCTGTATGAAAGAGAAGCTTTCTTT. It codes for CASSRTGRLYEREAFF.

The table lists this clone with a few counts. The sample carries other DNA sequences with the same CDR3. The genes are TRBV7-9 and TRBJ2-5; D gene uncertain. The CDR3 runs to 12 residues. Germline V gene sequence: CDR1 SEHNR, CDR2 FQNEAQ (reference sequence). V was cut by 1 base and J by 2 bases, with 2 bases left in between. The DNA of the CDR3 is TGTGCCAGCAGCTTAGTACAAGAGACCCAGTACTTC. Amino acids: CASSLVQETQYF.

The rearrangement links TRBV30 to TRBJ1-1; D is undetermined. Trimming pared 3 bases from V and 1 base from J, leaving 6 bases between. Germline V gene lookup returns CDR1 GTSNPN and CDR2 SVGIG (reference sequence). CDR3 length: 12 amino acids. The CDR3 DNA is TGTGCCTGGAGCAAGGGGAACACTGAAGCTTTCTTT. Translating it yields CAWSKGNTEAFF.

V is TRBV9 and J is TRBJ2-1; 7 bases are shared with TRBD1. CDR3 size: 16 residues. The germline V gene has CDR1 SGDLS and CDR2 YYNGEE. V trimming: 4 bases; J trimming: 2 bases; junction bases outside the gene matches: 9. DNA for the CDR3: TGTGCCAGCAGCCCCCGACAGGGCCCTACCTACAATGAGCAGTTCTTC. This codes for CASSPRQGPTYNEQFF.

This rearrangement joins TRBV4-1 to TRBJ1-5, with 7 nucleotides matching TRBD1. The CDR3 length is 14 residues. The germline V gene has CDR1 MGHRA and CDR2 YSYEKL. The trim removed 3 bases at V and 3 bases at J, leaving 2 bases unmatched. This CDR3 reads CASSQTGINQPQHF. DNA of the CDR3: TGCGCCAGCAGCCAGACAGGGATCAATCAGCCCCAGCATTTT.

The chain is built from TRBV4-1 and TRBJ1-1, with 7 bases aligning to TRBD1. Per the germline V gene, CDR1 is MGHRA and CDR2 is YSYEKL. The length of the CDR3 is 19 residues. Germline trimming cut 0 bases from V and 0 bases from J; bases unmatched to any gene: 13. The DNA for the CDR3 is TGCGCCAGCAGCCAAGACCCGAGACAGGGCCGAGGGGTGAACACTGAAGCTTTCTTT. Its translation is CASSQDPRQGRGVNTEAFF.

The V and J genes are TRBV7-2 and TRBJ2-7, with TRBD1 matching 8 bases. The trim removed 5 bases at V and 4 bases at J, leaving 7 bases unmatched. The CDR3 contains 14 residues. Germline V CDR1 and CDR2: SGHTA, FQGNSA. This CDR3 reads CASSPGGVGYEQYF. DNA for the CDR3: TGTGCCAGCAGCCCAGGGGGCGTCGGGTACGAGCAGTACTTC.

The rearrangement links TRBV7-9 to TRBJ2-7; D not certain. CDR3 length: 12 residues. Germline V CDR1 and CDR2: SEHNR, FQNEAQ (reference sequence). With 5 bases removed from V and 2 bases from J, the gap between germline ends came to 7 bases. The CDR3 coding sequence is TGTGCCAGCAGCAAAGACACCTACGAGCAGTACTTC. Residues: CASSKDTYEQYF.

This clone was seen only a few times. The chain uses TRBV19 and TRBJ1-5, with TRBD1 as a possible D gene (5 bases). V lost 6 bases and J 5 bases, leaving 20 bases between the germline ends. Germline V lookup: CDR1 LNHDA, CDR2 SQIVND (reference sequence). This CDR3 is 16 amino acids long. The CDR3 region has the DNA TGTGCCAGTAGCAGCCGGCAGGGAGATCACCATCAGCCCCAGCATTTT. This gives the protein CASSSRQGDHHQPQHF.

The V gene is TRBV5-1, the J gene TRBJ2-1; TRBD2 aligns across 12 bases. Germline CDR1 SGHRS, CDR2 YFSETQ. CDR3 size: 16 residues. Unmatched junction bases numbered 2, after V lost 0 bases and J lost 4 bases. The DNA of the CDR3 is TGCGCCAGCAGCTTGGGAGGACTAGCGGGGTACAATGAGCAGTTCTTC. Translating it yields CASSLGGLAGYNEQFF.

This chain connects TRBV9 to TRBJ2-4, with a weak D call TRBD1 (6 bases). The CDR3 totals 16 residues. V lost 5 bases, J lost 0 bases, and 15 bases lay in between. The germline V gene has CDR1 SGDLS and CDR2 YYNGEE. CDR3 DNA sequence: TGTGCCAGCAGGGGACAAGGACTCATAGCCAAAAACATTCAGTACTTC. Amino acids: CASRGQGLIAKNIQYF.

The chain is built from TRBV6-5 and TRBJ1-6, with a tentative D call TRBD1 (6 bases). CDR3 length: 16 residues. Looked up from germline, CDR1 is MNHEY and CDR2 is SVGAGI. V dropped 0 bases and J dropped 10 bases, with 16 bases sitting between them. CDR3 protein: CASSYSFGQSLSPLHF. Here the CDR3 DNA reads TGTGCCAGCAGTTACTCCTTCGGACAGTCTTTGTCACCCCTCCACTTT.

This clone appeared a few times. DNA for the CDR3: TGTGCCAGCAGCTCCTCAGGGGGCAGCTCCTACAATGAGCAGTTCTTC. Amino acids: CASSSSGGSSYNEQFF. The V gene is TRBV7-3, the J gene TRBJ2-1; 8 nucleotides match TRBD1. The length of the CDR3 is 16 residues. Losses at the gene ends were 4 bases for V and 0 bases for J; bases not matched to a gene: 5. Per germline, CDR1 SGHTA and CDR2 FQGTGA.